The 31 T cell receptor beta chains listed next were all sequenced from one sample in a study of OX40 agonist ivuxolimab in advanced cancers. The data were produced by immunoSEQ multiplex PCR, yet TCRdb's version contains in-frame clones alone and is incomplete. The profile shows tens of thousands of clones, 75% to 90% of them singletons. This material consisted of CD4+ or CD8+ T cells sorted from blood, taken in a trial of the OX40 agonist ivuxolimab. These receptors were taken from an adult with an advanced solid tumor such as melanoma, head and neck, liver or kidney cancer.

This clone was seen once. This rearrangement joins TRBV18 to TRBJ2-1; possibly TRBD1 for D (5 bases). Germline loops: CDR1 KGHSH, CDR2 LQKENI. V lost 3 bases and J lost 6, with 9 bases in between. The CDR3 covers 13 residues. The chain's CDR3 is CASSPQGANEQFF. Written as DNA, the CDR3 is TGTGCCAGCTCACCTCAGGGTGCCAATGAGCAGTTCTTC.

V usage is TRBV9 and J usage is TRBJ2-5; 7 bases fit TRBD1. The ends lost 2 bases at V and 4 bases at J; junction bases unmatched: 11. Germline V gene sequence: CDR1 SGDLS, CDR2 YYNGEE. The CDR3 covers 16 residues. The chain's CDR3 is CASSVAITGVGETQYF. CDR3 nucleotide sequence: TGTGCCAGCAGCGTTGCCATCACAGGGGTCGGAGAGACCCAGTACTTC.

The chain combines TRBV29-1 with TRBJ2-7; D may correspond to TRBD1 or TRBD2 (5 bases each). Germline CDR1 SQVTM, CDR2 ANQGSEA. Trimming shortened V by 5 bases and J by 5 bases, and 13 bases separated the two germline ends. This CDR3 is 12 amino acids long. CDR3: CSVRAMGDEQYF. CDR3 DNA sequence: TGCAGCGTTCGGGCTATGGGGGACGAGCAGTACTTC.

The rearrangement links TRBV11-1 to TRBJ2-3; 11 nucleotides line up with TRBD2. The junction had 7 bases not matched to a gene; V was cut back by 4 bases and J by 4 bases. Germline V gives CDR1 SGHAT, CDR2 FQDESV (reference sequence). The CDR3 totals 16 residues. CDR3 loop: CASSYIAGGAADTQYF. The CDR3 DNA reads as TGTGCCAGCAGCTACATAGCGGGAGGGGCCGCAGATACGCAGTATTTT.

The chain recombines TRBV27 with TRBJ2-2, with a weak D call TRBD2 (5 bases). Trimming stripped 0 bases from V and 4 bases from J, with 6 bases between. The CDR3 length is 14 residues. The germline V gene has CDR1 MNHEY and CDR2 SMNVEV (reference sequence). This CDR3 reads CASSLSGSTGELFF. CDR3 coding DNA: TGTGCCAGCAGTTTATCGGGGAGCACCGGGGAGCTGTTTTTT.

In nucleotides, the CDR3 is TGTGCCAGCAGTTACTCGATTAGTGACGGCTACACCTTC. Amino acid sequence: CASSYSISDGYTF. The chain joins TRBV6-6 to TRBJ1-2; D gene uncertain. The germline gives CDR1 MNHNY, CDR2 SVGAGI (reference sequence). The CDR3 length is 13 residues. V lost 0 bases and J lost 8, with 10 bases in between.

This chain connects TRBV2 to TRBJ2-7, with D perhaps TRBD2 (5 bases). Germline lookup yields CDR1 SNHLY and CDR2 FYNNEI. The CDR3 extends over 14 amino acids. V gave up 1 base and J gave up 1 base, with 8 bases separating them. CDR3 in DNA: TGTGCCAGCAGTGAAGAGCGGAGGTCCTACGAGCAGTACTTC. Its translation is CASSEERRSYEQYF. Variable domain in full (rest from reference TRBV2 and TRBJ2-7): EPEVTQTPSHQVTQMGQEVILRCVPISNHLYFYWYRQILGQKVEFLVSFYNNEISEKSEIFDDQFSVERPDGSNFTLKIRSTKLEDSAMYFCASSEERRSYEQYFGPGTRLTVT.

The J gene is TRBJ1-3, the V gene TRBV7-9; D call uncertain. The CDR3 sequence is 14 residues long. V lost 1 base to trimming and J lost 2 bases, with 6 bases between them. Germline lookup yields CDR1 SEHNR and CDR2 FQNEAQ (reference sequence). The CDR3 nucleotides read TGTGCCAGCAGCTTAGTAACAGCTGGAAACACCATATATTTT. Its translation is CASSLVTAGNTIYF.

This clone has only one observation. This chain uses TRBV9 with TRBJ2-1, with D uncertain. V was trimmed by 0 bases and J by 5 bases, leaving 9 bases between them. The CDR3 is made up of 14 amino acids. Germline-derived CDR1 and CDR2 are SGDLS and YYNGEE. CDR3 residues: CASSVGSQNNEQFF. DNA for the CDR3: TGTGCCAGCAGCGTAGGTAGCCAAAACAATGAGCAGTTCTTC.

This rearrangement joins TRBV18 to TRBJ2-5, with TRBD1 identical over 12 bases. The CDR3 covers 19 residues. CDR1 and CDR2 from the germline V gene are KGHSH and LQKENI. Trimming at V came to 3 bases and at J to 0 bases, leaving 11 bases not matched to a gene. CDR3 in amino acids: CASSPPGTGGYRYQETQYF. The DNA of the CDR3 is TGTGCCAGCTCACCCCCCGGGACAGGGGGCTATCGGTACCAAGAGACCCAGTACTTC.

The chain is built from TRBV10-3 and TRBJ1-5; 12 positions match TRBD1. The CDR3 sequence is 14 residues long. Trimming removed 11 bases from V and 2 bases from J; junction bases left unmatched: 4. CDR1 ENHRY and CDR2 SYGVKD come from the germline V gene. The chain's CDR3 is CAAGQGAGNQPQHF. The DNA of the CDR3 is TGTGCCGCGGGACAGGGGGCGGGCAATCAGCCCCAGCATTTT.

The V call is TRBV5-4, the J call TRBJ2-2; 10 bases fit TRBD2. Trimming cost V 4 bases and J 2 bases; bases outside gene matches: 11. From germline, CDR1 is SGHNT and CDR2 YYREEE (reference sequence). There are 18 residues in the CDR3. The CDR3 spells CASSGNLRTSGNTGELFF. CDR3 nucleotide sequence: TGTGCCAGCAGCGGAAACCTCAGGACTAGCGGAAACACCGGGGAGCTGTTTTTT.

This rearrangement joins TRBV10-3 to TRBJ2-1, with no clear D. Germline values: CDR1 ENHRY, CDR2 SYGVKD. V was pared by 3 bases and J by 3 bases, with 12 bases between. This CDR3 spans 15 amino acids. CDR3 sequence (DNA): TGTGCCATCAGTGACGCGACCGGACGCTACAATGAGCAGTTCTTC. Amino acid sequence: CAISDATGRYNEQFF.

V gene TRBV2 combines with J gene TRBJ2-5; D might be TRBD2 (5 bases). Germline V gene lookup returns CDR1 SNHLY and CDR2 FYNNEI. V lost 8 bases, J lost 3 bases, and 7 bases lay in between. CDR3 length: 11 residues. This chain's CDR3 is CASGAEETQYF. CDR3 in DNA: TGTGCCAGCGGAGCGGAAGAGACCCAGTACTTC. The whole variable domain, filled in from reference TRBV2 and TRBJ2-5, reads EPEVTQTPSHQVTQMGQEVILRCVPISNHLYFYWYRQILGQKVEFLVSFYNNEISEKSEIFDDQFSVERPDGSNFTLKIRSTKLEDSAMYFCASGAEETQYFGPGTRLLVL.

The CDR3 protein is CASNPGTGDQPQHF. For the CDR3, the DNA is TGTGCCAGCAACCCGGGGACAGGGGACCAGCCCCAGCATTTT. This sequence joins TRBV6-6 and TRBJ1-5, with 10 bases matching TRBD1. The CDR3 is 14 residues long. V lost 7 bases and J lost 7; bases outside the gene matches: 7. Looked up from germline, CDR1 is MNHNY and CDR2 is SVGAGI (reference sequence).

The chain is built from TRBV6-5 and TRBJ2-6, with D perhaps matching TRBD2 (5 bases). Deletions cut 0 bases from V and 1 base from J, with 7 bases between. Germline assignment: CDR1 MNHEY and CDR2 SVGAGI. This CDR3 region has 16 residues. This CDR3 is CASSYSRESGANVLTF. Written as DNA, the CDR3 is TGTGCCAGCAGTTACTCGAGGGAATCTGGGGCCAACGTCCTGACTTTC.

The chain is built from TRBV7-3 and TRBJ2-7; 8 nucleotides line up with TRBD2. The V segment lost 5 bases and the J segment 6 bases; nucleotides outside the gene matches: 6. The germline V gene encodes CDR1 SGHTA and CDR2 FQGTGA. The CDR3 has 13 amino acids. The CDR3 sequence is CASSPGGGGEQYF. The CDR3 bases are TGTGCCAGCAGCCCCGGGGGGGGTGGCGAGCAGTACTTC.

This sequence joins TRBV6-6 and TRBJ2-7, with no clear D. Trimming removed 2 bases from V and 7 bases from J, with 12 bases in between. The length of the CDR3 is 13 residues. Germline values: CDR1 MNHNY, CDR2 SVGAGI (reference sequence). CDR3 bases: TGTGCCAGCAGTTACGGCCCCTCTCGGGAGCAGTACTTC. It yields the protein CASSYGPSREQYF.

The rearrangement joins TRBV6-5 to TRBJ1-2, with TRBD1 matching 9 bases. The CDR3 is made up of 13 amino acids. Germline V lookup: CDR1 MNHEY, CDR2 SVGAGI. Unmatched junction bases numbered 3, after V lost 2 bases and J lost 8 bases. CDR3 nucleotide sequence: TGTGCCAGCAGTTACGACACAGGGGGCGGCTACACCTTC. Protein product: CASSYDTGGGYTF.

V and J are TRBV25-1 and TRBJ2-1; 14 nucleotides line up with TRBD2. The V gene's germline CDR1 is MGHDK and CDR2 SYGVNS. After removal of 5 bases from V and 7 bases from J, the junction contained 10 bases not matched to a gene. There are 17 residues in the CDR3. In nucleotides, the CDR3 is TGTGCCAGCAGTTTCTCCCCGGGACTAGCGGGAGATAATGAGCAGTTCTTC. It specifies CASSFSPGLAGDNEQFF.

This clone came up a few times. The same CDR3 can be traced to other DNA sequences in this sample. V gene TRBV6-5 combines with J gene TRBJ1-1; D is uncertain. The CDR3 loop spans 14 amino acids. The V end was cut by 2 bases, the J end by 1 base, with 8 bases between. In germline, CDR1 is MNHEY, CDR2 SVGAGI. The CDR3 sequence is CASSYGQRNTEAFF. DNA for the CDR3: TGTGCCAGCAGTTACGGGCAGCGGAACACTGAAGCTTTCTTT.

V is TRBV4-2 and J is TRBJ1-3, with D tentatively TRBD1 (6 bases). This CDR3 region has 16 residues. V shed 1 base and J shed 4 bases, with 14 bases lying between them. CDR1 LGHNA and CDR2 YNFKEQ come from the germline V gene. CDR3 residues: CASSQVQIQGGNTIYF. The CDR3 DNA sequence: TGTGCCAGCAGCCAAGTCCAGATACAGGGAGGAAACACCATATATTTT.

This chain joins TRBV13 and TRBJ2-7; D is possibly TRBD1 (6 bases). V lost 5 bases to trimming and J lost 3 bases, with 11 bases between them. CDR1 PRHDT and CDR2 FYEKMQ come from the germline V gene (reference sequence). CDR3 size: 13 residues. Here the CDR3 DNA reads TGTGCCAGCAGCCCCGGGACACTCTACGAGCAGTACTTC. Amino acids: CASSPGTLYEQYF.

CDR3 sequence: CASSLGGLALETQYF. Written as DNA, the CDR3 is TGTGCCAGCAGCTTAGGGGGACTAGCCTTGGAGACCCAGTACTTC. This chain uses TRBV11-2 with TRBJ2-5, with 9 positions matching TRBD2. This CDR3 spans 15 amino acids. V gave up 1 base and J gave up 5 bases; unmatched junction bases: 5. Germline CDR1 SGHAT, CDR2 FQNNGV.

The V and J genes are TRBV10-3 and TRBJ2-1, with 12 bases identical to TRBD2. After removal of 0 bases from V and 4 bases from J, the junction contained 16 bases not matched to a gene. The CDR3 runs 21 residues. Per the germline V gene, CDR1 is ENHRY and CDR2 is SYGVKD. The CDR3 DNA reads TGTGCCATCAGTGAGTCCGGGGTTCGACTAGCGGGGGCCTCTCGATACAATGAGCAGTTCTTC. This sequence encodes CAISESGVRLAGASRYNEQFF.

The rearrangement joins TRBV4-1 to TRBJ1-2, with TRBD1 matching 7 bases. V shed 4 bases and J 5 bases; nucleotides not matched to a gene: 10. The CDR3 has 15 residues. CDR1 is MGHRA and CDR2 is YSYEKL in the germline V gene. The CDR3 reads CASSPGDRELYGYTF. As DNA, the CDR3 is TGCGCCAGCAGCCCCGGGGACAGAGAATTATATGGCTACACCTTC.

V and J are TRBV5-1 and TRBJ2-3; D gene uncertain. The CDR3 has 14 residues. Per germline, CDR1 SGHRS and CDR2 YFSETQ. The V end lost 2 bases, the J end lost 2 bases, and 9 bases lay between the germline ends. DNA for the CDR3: TGCGCCAGCAGCTTTTCGGGTGCCACAGATACGCAGTATTTT. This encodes CASSFSGATDTQYF.

CDR3 sequence: CATSRDQETQYF. The CDR3 DNA reads TGTGCCACCAGCAGGGACCAAGAGACCCAGTACTTC. This rearrangement joins TRBV15 to TRBJ2-5; D not certain. Trimming took off 3 bases at V and 0 bases at J, with 2 bases between the two ends. Per the germline V gene, CDR1 is LNHNV and CDR2 is YYDKDF (reference sequence). The CDR3 contains 12 residues.

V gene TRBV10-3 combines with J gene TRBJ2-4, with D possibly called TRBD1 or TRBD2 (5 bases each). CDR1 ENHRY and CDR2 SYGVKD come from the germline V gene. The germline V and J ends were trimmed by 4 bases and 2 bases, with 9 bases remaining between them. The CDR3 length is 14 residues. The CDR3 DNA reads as TGTGCCATCAGTGCTGGGGGTTCCAAAAACATTCAGTACTTC. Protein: CAISAGGSKNIQYF.

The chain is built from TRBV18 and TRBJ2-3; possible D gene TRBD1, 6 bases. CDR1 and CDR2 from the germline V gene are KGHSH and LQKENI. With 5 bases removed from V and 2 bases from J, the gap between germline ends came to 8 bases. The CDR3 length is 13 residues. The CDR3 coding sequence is TGTGCCAGCTCAACAGGGAACACAGATACGCAGTATTTT. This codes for CASSTGNTDTQYF.

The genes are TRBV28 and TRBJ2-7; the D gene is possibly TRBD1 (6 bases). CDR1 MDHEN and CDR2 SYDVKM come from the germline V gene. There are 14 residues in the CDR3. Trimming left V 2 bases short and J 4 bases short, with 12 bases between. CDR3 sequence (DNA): TGTGCCAGCAGTTTAGGGACACCCCCTTACGAGCAGTACTTC. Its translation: CASSLGTPPYEQYF.